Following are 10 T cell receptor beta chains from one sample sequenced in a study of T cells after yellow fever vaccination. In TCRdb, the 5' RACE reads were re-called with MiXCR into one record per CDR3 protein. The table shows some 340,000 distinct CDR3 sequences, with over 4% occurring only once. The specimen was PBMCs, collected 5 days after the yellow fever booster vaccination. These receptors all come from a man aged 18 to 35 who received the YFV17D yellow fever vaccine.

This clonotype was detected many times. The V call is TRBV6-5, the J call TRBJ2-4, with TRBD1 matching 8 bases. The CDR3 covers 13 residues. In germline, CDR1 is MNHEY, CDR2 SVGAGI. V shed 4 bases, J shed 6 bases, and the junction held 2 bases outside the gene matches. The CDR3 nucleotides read TGTGCCAGCAGTTTCACAGGGGGAAACATTCAGTACTTC. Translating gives CASSFTGGNIQYF.

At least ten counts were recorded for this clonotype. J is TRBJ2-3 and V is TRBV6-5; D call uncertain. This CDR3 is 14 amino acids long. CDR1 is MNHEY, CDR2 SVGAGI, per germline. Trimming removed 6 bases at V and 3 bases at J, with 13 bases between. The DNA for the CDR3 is TGTGCCAGCAGGGAGAAACACGGTACAGATACGCAGTATTTT. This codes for CASREKHGTDTQYF.

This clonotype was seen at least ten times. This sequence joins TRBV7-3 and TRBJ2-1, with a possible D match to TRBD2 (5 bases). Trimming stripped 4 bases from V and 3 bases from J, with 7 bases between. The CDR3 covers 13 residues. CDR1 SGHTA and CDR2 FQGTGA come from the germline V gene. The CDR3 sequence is CASSSGFYNEQFF. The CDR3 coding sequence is TGTGCCAGCAGCTCGGGATTCTACAATGAGCAGTTCTTC.

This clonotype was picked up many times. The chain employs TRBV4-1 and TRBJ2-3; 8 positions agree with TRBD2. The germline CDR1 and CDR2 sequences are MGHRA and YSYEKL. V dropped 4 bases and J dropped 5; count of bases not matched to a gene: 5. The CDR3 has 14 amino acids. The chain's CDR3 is CASSPGGGLDTQYF. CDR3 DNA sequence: TGCGCCAGCAGCCCGGGAGGGGGGTTAGATACGCAGTATTTT.

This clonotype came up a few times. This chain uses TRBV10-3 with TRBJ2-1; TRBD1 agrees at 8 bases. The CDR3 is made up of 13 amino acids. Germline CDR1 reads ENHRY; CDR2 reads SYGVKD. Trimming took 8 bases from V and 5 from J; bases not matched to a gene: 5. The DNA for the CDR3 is TGTGCCATCGCTACAGGGGGGAACAATGAGCAGTTCTTC. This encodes CAIATGGNNEQFF.

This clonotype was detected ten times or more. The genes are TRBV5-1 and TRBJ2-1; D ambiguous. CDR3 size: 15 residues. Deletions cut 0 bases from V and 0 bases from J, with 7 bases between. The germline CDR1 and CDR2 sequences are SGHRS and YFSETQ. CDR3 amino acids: CASSLGISSYNEQFF. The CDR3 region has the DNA TGCGCCAGCAGCTTGGGCATAAGCTCCTACAATGAGCAGTTCTTC. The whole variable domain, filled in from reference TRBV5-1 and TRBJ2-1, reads KAGVTQTPRYLIKTRGQQVTLSCSPISGHRSVSWYQQTPGQGLQFLFEYFSETQRNKGNFPGRFSGRQFSNSRSEMNVSTLELGDSALYLCASSLGISSYNEQFFGPGTRLTVL.

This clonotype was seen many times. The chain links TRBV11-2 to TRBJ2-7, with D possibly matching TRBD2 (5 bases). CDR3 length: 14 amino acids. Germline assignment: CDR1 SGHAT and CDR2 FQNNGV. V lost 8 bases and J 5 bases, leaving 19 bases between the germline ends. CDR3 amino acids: CASRPVEGRHEQYF. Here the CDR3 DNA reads TGTGCCAGCCGGCCGGTAGAGGGCCGGCACGAGCAGTACTTC.

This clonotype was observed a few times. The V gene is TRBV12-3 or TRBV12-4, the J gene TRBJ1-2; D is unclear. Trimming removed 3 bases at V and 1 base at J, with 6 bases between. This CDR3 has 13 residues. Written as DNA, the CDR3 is TGTGCCAGCAGTTTTCTAGTTAACTATGGCTACACCTTC. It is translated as CASSFLVNYGYTF.

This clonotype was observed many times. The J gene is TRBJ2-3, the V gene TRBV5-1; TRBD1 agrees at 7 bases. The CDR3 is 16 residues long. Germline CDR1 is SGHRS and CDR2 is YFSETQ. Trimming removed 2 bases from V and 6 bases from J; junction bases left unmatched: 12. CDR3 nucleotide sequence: TGCGCCAGCAGCTTCTATCCCGGGACAGTTAGCGATACGCAGTATTTT. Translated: CASSFYPGTVSDTQYF.

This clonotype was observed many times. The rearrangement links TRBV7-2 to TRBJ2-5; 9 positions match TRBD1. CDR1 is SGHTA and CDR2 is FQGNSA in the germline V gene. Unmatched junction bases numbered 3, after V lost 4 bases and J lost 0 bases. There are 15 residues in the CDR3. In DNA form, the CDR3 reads TGTGCCAGCAGCTCAGACAGGGGGTACCAAGAGACCCAGTACTTC. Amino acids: CASSSDRGYQETQYF.